This T cell receptor beta chain comes out of a study of response to subunit inactivated influenza vaccine. Points from the study as a whole: Authors suggested that a seasonal influenza vaccination recruits few new T cells each time.

This CDR3 comprises 13 residues. Trimming stripped 1 base from V and 6 bases from J, with 9 bases between. The sample holds many counts of this clonotype. The antigen remains unidentified. TCRdb re-called the RT-PCR reads with MiXCR, one entry per CDR3 protein. The sample comprises almost 600,000 distinct CDR3 sequences, less than 15% of which are singletons, and approximately 10% rests with the top ten. The sample in question was PBMCs from blood, obtained 12 days after vaccination. The TCR was taken from a man aged 45-65 years who received an inactivated influenza vaccine. The chain carries TRBV12-3 or TRBV12-4 and TRBJ1-2; maybe TRBD1 (6 bases). The CDR3 reads CASSLGGDNGYTF. CDR3 bases: TGTGCCAGCAGTTTAGGGGGGGACAATGGCTACACCTTC.